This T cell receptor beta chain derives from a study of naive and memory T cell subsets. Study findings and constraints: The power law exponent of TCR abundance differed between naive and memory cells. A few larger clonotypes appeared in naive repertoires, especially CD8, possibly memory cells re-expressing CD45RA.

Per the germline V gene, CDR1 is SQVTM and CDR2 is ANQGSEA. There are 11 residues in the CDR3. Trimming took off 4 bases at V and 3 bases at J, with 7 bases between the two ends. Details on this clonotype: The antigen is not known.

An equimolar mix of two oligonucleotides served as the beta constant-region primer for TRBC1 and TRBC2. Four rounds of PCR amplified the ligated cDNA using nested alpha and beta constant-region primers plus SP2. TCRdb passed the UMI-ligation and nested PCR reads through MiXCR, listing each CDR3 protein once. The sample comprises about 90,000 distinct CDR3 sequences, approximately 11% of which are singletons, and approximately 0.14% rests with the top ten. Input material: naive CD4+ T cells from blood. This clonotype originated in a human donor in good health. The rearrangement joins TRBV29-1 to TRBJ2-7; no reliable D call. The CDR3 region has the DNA TGCAGCGTTGGACGGTACTACGAGCAGTACTTC. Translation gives CSVGRYYEQYF.